The next 30 T cell receptor beta chains were all read from a single sample in a study of cytomegalovirus exposure and HLA in healthy donors. PCR employed 60 Vbeta and 13 Jbeta primers. Only in-frame clones appear in the TCRdb table, and some are missing; sequencing was by immunoSEQ multiplex PCR. The sample lists 120,000 or so clones; roughly 80% were seen once. Sequenced: PBMCs. Every receptor here comes from a man between 60 and 70 years old in good health and CMV-seropositive.

This clone was found once. The chain couples TRBV6-1 to TRBJ1-1; weak D call: TRBD1 (5 bases). The germline CDR1 and CDR2 sequences are MNHNS and SASEGT. With 5 bases removed from V and 0 bases from J, the gap between germline ends came to 13 bases. CDR3 length: 15 residues. The CDR3 spells CASSWVGLMNTEAFF. CDR3 coding DNA: TGTGCCAGCAGTTGGGTGGGGCTTATGAACACTGAAGCTTTCTTT.

The chain recombines TRBV29-1 with TRBJ2-7, with 15 bases lining up with TRBD2. The CDR3 has 14 residues. In germline, CDR1 is SQVTM, CDR2 ANQGSEA. V lost 8 bases and J lost 5; bases outside the gene matches: 7. Here the CDR3 reads CSLGGLAGGHEQYF. In nucleotides, the CDR3 is TGCAGCCTCGGTGGACTAGCGGGGGGGCACGAGCAGTACTTC.

This chain connects TRBV29-1 to TRBJ2-1, with TRBD2 matching over 9 bases. Looked up from germline, CDR1 is SQVTM and CDR2 is ANQGSEA. This CDR3 region has 14 residues. Trimming at V came to 3 bases and at J to 3 bases, leaving 3 bases not matched to a gene. The CDR3 DNA follows: TGCAGCGTTGAGGGACTAGCTGGCTACAATGAGCAGTTCTTC. This sequence encodes CSVEGLAGYNEQFF.

This chain uses TRBV10-3 with TRBJ2-7; 7 positions match TRBD1. This CDR3 has 15 amino acids. Germline-derived CDR1 and CDR2 are ENHRY and SYGVKD. V lost 4 bases, J lost 1 base, and 7 bases stayed unmatched. CDR3 in amino acids: CAISAETGFSYEQYF. CDR3 DNA sequence: TGTGCCATCAGTGCGGAGACAGGGTTTTCCTACGAGCAGTACTTC.

The rearrangement links TRBV28 to TRBJ2-5; D unclear. Gene TRBJ2-7 matches the end of the DNA better, so the J call may be wrong. This CDR3 has 15 residues. CDR1 is MDHEN, CDR2 SYDVKM, per germline. The CDR3 coding sequence is TGTGCCAGCAGTTTACCCGGACGGGCGGACTACGAGCAGTACTTC. As protein: CASSLPGRADYEQYF.

This chain connects TRBV18 to TRBJ1-3, with D unclear. This CDR3 is 15 amino acids long. Trimming pared 0 bases from V and 5 bases from J, leaving 11 bases between. Germline CDR1 and CDR2: KGHSH and LQKENI. The CDR3 protein is CASSPPGGGRNTIYF. The CDR3 coding sequence is TGTGCCAGCTCACCACCGGGAGGAGGTAGAAACACCATATATTTT.

The V gene is TRBV15, the J gene TRBJ1-2, with TRBD1 as a possible D gene (5 bases). Looked up from germline, CDR1 is LNHNV and CDR2 is YYDKDF (reference sequence). V was pared by 1 base and J by 4 bases, with 10 bases between. The CDR3 has 14 residues. Written as DNA, the CDR3 is TGTGCCACCAGCAGAGTTCGGGGGTCCTATGGCTACACCTTC. It is translated as CATSRVRGSYGYTF.

The rearrangement joins TRBV5-1 to TRBJ2-3, with 9 bases aligning to TRBD2. Per the germline V gene, CDR1 is SGHRS and CDR2 is YFSETQ. The CDR3 contains 16 residues. Trimming took 0 bases from V and 6 from J; bases not matched to a gene: 8. The DNA of the CDR3 is TGCGCCAGCAGCTTGGGACTAGCGGTTCGGGGGGATACGCAGTATTTT. This codes for CASSLGLAVRGDTQYF.

The chain recombines TRBV7-2 with TRBJ1-3; D is uncertain. The V end lost 1 base, the J end lost 2 bases, and 12 bases lay between the germline ends. This CDR3 has 16 amino acids. The V gene's germline CDR1 is SGHTA and CDR2 FQGNSA. The CDR3 sequence: CASSLVAVAPGNTIYF. The CDR3 nucleotides read TGTGCCAGCAGCTTAGTGGCGGTAGCACCTGGAAACACCATATATTTT.

The chain joins TRBV13 to TRBJ2-5, with 11 nucleotides matching TRBD1. The CDR3 totals 15 residues. With V trimmed by 5 bases and J by 4 bases, 6 bases remained unmatched. Germline assignment: CDR1 PRHDT and CDR2 FYEKMQ (reference sequence). CDR3 DNA sequence: TGTGCCAGCAGCCCCCGGACAGGGGGCGTAGAGACCCAGTACTTC. The encoded protein is CASSPRTGGVETQYF.

This rearrangement joins TRBV7-9 to TRBJ1-6; 7 bases are a match to TRBD1. Germline CDR1 is SEHNR and CDR2 is FQNEAQ (reference sequence). J was trimmed by 14 bases and V by 4 bases; bases with no gene match: 11. The CDR3 has 14 amino acids. This chain's CDR3 is CASSSTGQPYTLHF. CDR3 nucleotide sequence: TGTGCCAGCAGCTCCACGGGACAGCCCTACACCCTCCACTTT.

The count of this clone is one. This CDR3 reads CASSLGALHQPQHF. CDR3 bases: TGTGCCAGCAGCTTGGGGGCACTCCATCAGCCCCAGCATTTT. V gene TRBV5-6 combines with J gene TRBJ1-5, with D uncertain. Germline CDR1 and CDR2: SGHDT and YYEEEE. The CDR3 totals 14 residues. V lost 0 bases and J lost 5, with 9 bases in between.

The V gene is TRBV29-1, the J gene TRBJ2-1; 12 nucleotides line up with TRBD1. Germline V lookup: CDR1 SQVTM, CDR2 ANQGSEA. V lost 4 bases and J lost 4; bases outside the gene matches: 2. CDR3 length: 14 residues. CDR3 amino acids: CSVGDRGPYNEQFF. The CDR3 DNA reads as TGCAGCGTTGGGGACAGGGGGCCTTACAATGAGCAGTTCTTC.

The rearrangement links TRBV11-2 to TRBJ1-4, with a tentative D call TRBD1 (6 bases). V was pared by 0 bases and J by 4 bases, with 15 bases between. CDR1 is SGHAT, CDR2 FQNNGV, per germline. The CDR3 runs to 17 residues. The CDR3 spells CASSLDYADRFNEKLFF. CDR3 DNA: TGTGCCAGCAGCTTAGACTACGCGGACAGATTTAATGAAAAACTGTTTTTT.

V usage is TRBV5-5 and J usage is TRBJ2-5, with a weak D call TRBD2 (6 bases). Trimming took off 3 bases at V and 3 bases at J, with 18 bases between the two ends. Per germline, CDR1 SGHKS and CDR2 YYEKEE (reference sequence). This CDR3 has 16 residues. CDR3 sequence reads: CASSSHGTRKEETQYF. The DNA of the CDR3 is TGTGCCAGCAGCTCACACGGGACTCGTAAAGAAGAGACCCAGTACTTC.

The rearrangement uses TRBV6-6 and TRBJ1-2; tentatively, D is TRBD1 (6 bases). This CDR3 has 14 amino acids. CDR1 is MNHNY and CDR2 is SVGAGI in the germline V gene (reference sequence). V gave up 2 bases and J gave up 0 bases, with 7 bases separating them. The CDR3 coding sequence is TGTGCCAGCAGTTACGCAGGGGCTAACTATGGCTACACCTTC. It translates to CASSYAGANYGYTF.

This clone has just one count. V usage is TRBV5-1 and J usage is TRBJ2-1; 10 positions match TRBD2. The V segment lost 1 base and the J segment 6 bases; nucleotides outside the gene matches: 10. The CDR3 loop spans 17 amino acids. Germline V gives CDR1 SGHRS, CDR2 YFSETQ. The CDR3 loop is CASSLSPRTSGGNEQFF. CDR3 coding DNA: TGCGCCAGCAGCTTGTCTCCGAGGACTAGCGGCGGCAATGAGCAGTTCTTC.

The chain couples TRBV2 to TRBJ2-3; D is ambiguous. This CDR3 has 12 residues. Germline-derived CDR1 and CDR2 are SNHLY and FYNNEI. V was cut by 6 bases and J by 5 bases, with 9 bases left in between. CDR3 sequence (DNA): TGTGCCAGCAGGCTTCGGAGAGATACGCAGTATTTT. It codes for CASRLRRDTQYF.

The chain recombines TRBV6-1 with TRBJ1-1; D remains unclear. Germline V gene data show CDR1 as MNHNS and CDR2 as SASEGT. The V and J ends lost 0 bases and 3 bases respectively, with 11 bases between them. There are 15 residues in the CDR3. CDR3 region: CASSEAGSFDTEAFF. For the CDR3, the DNA is TGTGCCAGCAGTGAAGCGGGCAGCTTCGACACTGAAGCTTTCTTT.

The count of this clone is one. The genes are TRBV7-9 and TRBJ1-4; no clear D. This CDR3 is 16 amino acids long. Germline CDR1 reads SEHNR; CDR2 reads FQNEAQ (reference sequence). The ends were cut back, 5 bases at V and 3 bases at J, with 16 bases in the middle. DNA of the CDR3: TGTGCCAGCAGCCCTAAGTGGCGGGAGTCTAATGAAAAACTGTTTTTT. Translated, it gives CASSPKWRESNEKLFF.

The chain is built from TRBV28 and TRBJ1-1; TRBD1 aligns across 8 bases. The germline gives CDR1 MDHEN, CDR2 SYDVKM. With 5 bases clipped from V and 11 bases from J, the junction kept 7 bases outside the gene matches. The CDR3 covers 12 residues. DNA of the CDR3: TGTGCCAGCAGTGTACAGGGGGAGAGGGCTTTCTTT. Translated: CASSVQGERAFF.

The V call is TRBV27, the J call TRBJ1-3; D perhaps matches TRBD1 (5 bases). V was trimmed by 5 bases and J by 4 bases, leaving 12 bases between them. The CDR3 contains 14 residues. Germline CDR1 is MNHEY and CDR2 is SMNVEV (reference sequence). CDR3 sequence reads: CASSGGNSGNTIYF. CDR3 nucleotide sequence: TGTGCCAGCAGTGGGGGGAACTCCGGAAACACCATATATTTT.

The chain employs TRBV5-1 and TRBJ2-2; possibly TRBD2 for D (6 bases). Trimming took 4 bases from V and 3 from J, leaving 7 bases between them. Germline assignment: CDR1 SGHRS and CDR2 YFSETQ. The CDR3 spans 13 residues. The chain's CDR3 is CASSRGDTGELFF. The CDR3 DNA reads as TGCGCCAGCAGCCGCGGGGACACCGGGGAGCTGTTTTTT.

The chain has TRBV5-1 and TRBJ2-7; 8 bases fit TRBD2. Germline V lookup: CDR1 SGHRS, CDR2 YFSETQ. Trimming took 0 bases from V and 4 from J; bases not matched to a gene: 6. The CDR3 extends over 15 amino acids. Written as DNA, the CDR3 is TGCGCCAGCAGCTTGGACGGGGGGGGCGCTTACGAGCAGTACTTC. Its translation is CASSLDGGGAYEQYF.

The chain is built from TRBV4-1 and TRBJ1-5, with D uncertain. V lost 0 bases and J lost 4, with 19 bases in between. The CDR3 loop spans 18 amino acids. Germline-derived CDR1 and CDR2 are MGHRA and YSYEKL. CDR3 region: CASSQDSWAVERNQPQHF. In DNA, the CDR3 is TGCGCCAGCAGCCAAGATAGTTGGGCCGTCGAAAGGAATCAGCCCCAGCATTTT.

This chain uses TRBV4-1 with TRBJ2-1; 10 nucleotides agree with TRBD2. J lost 6 bases, V lost 4 bases, and 18 bases had no gene match. CDR1 and CDR2 from the germline V gene are MGHRA and YSYEKL. CDR3 size: 19 residues. The CDR3 DNA follows: TGCGCCAGCAGCCGCCGTCAGCGGGAGGGCCTAAGAGCATTCAATGAGCAGTTCTTC. It specifies CASSRRQREGLRAFNEQFF.

This chain uses TRBV5-5 with TRBJ2-3; D ambiguous. The CDR3 length is 17 residues. Per the germline V gene, CDR1 is SGHKS and CDR2 is YYEKEE (reference sequence). V gave up 0 bases and J gave up 0 bases, with 14 bases separating them. The CDR3 DNA follows: TGTGCCAGCAGCTTGGACCTGGCCCCCTTTAGCACAGATACGCAGTATTTT. It codes for CASSLDLAPFSTDTQYF. The full variable domain, rest sourced from reference TRBV5-5 and TRBJ2-3, is DAGVTQSPTHLIKTRGQQVTLRCSPISGHKSVSWYQQVLGQGPQFIFQYYEKEERGRGNFPDRFSARQFPNYSSELNVNALLLGDSALYLCASSLDLAPFSTDTQYFGPGTRLTVL.

The chain carries TRBV5-4 and TRBJ1-2, with a possible D match to TRBD1 (5 bases). This CDR3 has 13 residues. Trimming removed 0 bases from V and 8 bases from J, with 11 bases in between. Germline CDR1 reads SGHNT; CDR2 reads YYREEE (reference sequence). The CDR3 sequence: CASSLEQGGGYTF. CDR3 sequence (DNA): TGTGCCAGCAGCTTGGAGCAGGGTGGAGGCTACACCTTC.

The rearrangement links TRBV6-5 to TRBJ1-2, with TRBD1 matching 11 bases. The CDR3 runs 16 residues. CDR1 MNHEY and CDR2 SVGAGI come from the germline V gene. V shed 2 bases and J 4 bases; nucleotides not matched to a gene: 6. CDR3 residues: CASSYTRTGGGYGYTF. The CDR3 DNA is TGTGCCAGCAGTTACACCCGGACAGGGGGCGGCTATGGCTACACCTTC.

This sequence joins TRBV5-1 and TRBJ2-1, with TRBD2 identical over 11 bases. After removal of 8 bases from V and 0 bases from J, the junction contained 7 bases not matched to a gene. The CDR3 spans 16 residues. Germline CDR1 is SGHRS and CDR2 is YFSETQ. The CDR3 is CASTWTSGFSYNEQFF. The CDR3 coding sequence is TGCGCCAGTACTTGGACTAGCGGGTTCTCCTACAATGAGCAGTTCTTC.